This is a list of T cell receptor beta chains from one sample in a study of T cell responses to AZD1222 COVID-19 vaccine. The table came from immunoSEQ multiplex PCR; TCRdb's copy has only in-frame clones and leaves some out. The sample contains over 95,000 clones, around nine tenths of which appear only once. Here the sequenced sample was peripheral blood, taken on day 0 of AZD1222 vaccination. The receptors originated from an adult in good health. Each CDR3 is given with its conserved first and last residue. The D gene is left open where the match is weak. Clone size, where shown, is once, few, many, or a class for clones that have expanded.

j_call clone_size d_call v_call cdr3_aa cdr3_nt
TRBJ1-4 . . TRBV20-1 CSASLPGGFNEKLFF TGCAGTGCTAGTTTACCGGGGGGCTTTAATGAAAAACTGTTTTTT
TRBJ1-2 . TRBD1 TRBV12-3/TRBV12-4 CASRPQGADGYTF TGTGCCAGCAGACCACAGGGGGCGGATGGCTACACCTTC
TRBJ1-4 . . TRBV21-1 CASSKECRKTLEKLFF TGTGCCAGCAGCAAAGAGTGCCGGAAGACCCTCGAAAAACTGTTTTTT
TRBJ2-7 once TRBD2 TRBV15 CATSRDTSGVYEQYF TGTGCCACCAGCAGAGATACGAGCGGGGTTTACGAGCAGTACTTC
TRBJ2-3 . . TRBV7-3 CASSPSGADTQYF TGTGCCAGCAGCCCCTCAGGGGCAGATACGCAGTATTTT
TRBJ1-5 . . TRBV19 CASSIRVGGQPQHF TGTGCCAGTAGTATCAGGGTCGGAGGGCAGCCCCAGCATTTT
TRBJ1-5 . . TRBV10-3 CAIGRGSGQPQHF TGTGCCATCGGCCGGGGGTCAGGTCAGCCCCAGCATTTT
TRBJ1-5 . . TRBV6-5 CASSRATNQPQHF TGTGCCAGCAGCAGGGCCACCAATCAGCCCCAGCATTTT
TRBJ1-4 . . TRBV25-1 CASSELRAANEKLFF TGTGCCAGCAGTGAATTAAGGGCTGCTAATGAAAAACTGTTTTTT
TRBJ1-1 . . TRBV29-1 CSVAAGSNTEAFF TGCAGCGTGGCCGCAGGGTCGAACACTGAAGCTTTCTTT
TRBJ2-7 . TRBD1 TRBV5-8 CASSLRTGDTYEQYF TGTGCCAGCAGCTTGAGGACAGGGGACACCTACGAGCAGTACTTC
TRBJ1-5 . TRBD1 TRBV10-3 CAVGDSFSNQPQHF TGTGCCGTCGGGGACAGCTTTAGCAATCAGCCCCAGCATTTT
TRBJ2-7 . . TRBV4-1 CASSQEGGGDEQYF TGCGCCAGCAGCCAAGAAGGCGGGGGCGACGAGCAGTACTTC
TRBJ1-6 . . TRBV20-1 CSASISPTRSSYNSPLHF TGCAGTGCTAGTATCTCACCCACCCGGAGCTCCTATAATTCACCCCTCCACTTT
TRBJ1-1 . TRBD1 TRBV5-1 CASSWPDRGTEAFF TGCGCCAGCAGCTGGCCCGACAGGGGAACTGAAGCTTTCTTT
TRBJ2-7 . . TRBV11-2 CASSSGLGGEQYF TGTGCCAGCAGCTCCGGGCTAGGGGGCGAGCAGTACTTC
TRBJ2-7 . . TRBV6-5 CASSYSSEQYF TGTGCCAGCAGTTACTCCTCCGAGCAGTACTTC
TRBJ2-7 . TRBD1 TRBV7-2 CASSKGQGFYEQYF TGTGCCAGCAGCAAAGGACAGGGCTTCTACGAGCAGTACTTC
TRBJ1-2 . . TRBV7-7 CASSFGQGYTF TGTGCCAGCAGCTTTGGGCAGGGCTACACCTTC
TRBJ2-5 . . TRBV30 CAWSQETQYF TGTGCCTGGAGTCAAGAGACCCAGTACTTC
TRBJ1-2 once . TRBV30 CAWQGLVANYGYTF TGTGCCTGGCAGGGACTGGTAGCTAACTATGGCTACACCTTC
TRBJ2-7 . . TRBV10-3 CAISELGLSLGLDTYEQYF TGTGCCATCAGTGAATTAGGGCTCTCCCTGGGCTTGGATACCTACGAGCAGTACTTC
TRBJ1-4 once . TRBV30 CAWSPLSTNEKLFF TGTGCCTGGAGTCCCCTATCAACTAATGAAAAACTGTTTTTT
TRBJ1-5 . TRBD1 TRBV19 CASSIATGGSQPQHF TGTGCCAGTAGTATAGCCACAGGGGGGAGTCAGCCCCAGCATTTT
TRBJ2-5 . TRBD2 TRBV14 CASSQDLASGTETQYF TGTGCCAGCAGCCAAGATCTGGCTAGCGGGACGGAGACCCAGTACTTC
TRBJ2-5 . . TRBV10-3 CAISEHETQYF TGTGCCATCAGTGAGCACGAGACCCAGTACTTC
TRBJ2-3 . . TRBV28 CASSLTGVGHTDTQYF TGTGCCAGCAGTTTAACGGGGGTGGGACACACAGATACGCAGTATTTT
TRBJ1-1 . TRBD1 TRBV27 CASSLKGASGMNTEAFF TGTGCCAGCAGTTTAAAGGGGGCCTCAGGGATGAACACTGAAGCTTTCTTT
TRBJ1-5 once . TRBV7-2 CASSLVRRAGQPQHF TGTGCCAGCAGCTTAGTTAGGAGGGCGGGACAGCCCCAGCATTTT
TRBJ2-5 . . TRBV6-6 CASPVPGETQYF TGTGCCAGTCCGGTACCGGGAGAGACCCAGTACTTC
TRBJ1-2 . TRBD1 TRBV30 CAWRDRDVNYGYTF TGTGCCTGGAGGGACAGGGACGTCAACTATGGCTACACCTTC
TRBJ2-7 . . TRBV6-1 CASSEDAAYEQYF TGTGCCAGCAGTGAAGACGCAGCATACGAGCAGTACTTC
TRBJ1-1 . . TRBV4-1 CASSQDPAGSTEAFF TGCGCCAGCAGCCAAGATCCCGCGGGGAGCACTGAAGCTTTCTTT
TRBJ1-2 . . TRBV7-9 CASSTPDNYGYTF TGTGCCAGCAGCACTCCCGACAATTATGGCTACACCTTC
TRBJ1-3 . . TRBV27 CASSFQGGPSGNTIYF TGTGCCAGCAGTTTTCAAGGGGGACCCTCTGGAAACACCATATATTTT
TRBJ2-5 once TRBD1 TRBV18 CASSSTQGAGETQYF TGTGCCAGCTCATCTACACAGGGGGCGGGAGAGACCCAGTACTTC
TRBJ1-1 . . TRBV19 CASSIKQGNTEAFF TGTGCCAGTAGTATAAAACAGGGAAACACTGAAGCTTTCTTT
TRBJ2-1 few . TRBV12-5 CASGLRRNNYNEQFF TGTGCTAGTGGTTTAAGGCGGAATAACTACAATGAGCAGTTCTTC
TRBJ1-4 . TRBD1 TRBV11-2 CASSFGQGSANEKLFF TGTGCCAGCAGCTTCGGACAGGGATCGGCTAATGAAAAACTGTTTTTT
TRBJ2-1 . . TRBV3-1/TRBV3-2 CASSLTLHNEQFF TGTGCCAGCAGCCTAACCCTCCACAATGAGCAGTTCTTC
TRBJ1-4 . . TRBV6-6 CASSYGGPIEKLFF TGTGCCAGCAGTTACGGGGGGCCGATTGAAAAACTGTTTTTT